This T cell receptor beta chain appears in the sequencing data of a study of blood T cell repertoires in COVID-19. The protocol was immunoSEQ multiplex PCR, while the TCRdb copy is restricted to in-frame clones and leaves out a portion. The sample records more than 200,000 clones, more than 65% being singletons. Trimming cost V 4 bases and J 4 bases, with 10 bases left between them. This CDR3 region has 13 residues. CDR1 SGHTA and CDR2 FQGTGA come from the germline V gene. The rearrangement links TRBV7-3 to TRBJ1-1; a possible D gene is TRBD1 (6 bases). This TCR was sampled from a woman between 40 and 50 years old with active or convalescent COVID-19. Sequencing was performed on peripheral blood. The CDR3 coding sequence is TGTGCCAGCAGCTCTTGGACAGCCACTGAAGCTTTCTTT. It is translated as CASSSWTATEAFF.